The 31 T cell receptor beta chains below come from one sample, sequenced in a study of CD8+CD57+ T cells in acquired aplastic anemia (dated by TCRdb to the late 2010s). The listed sequencing device is Illumina HiSeq 2000. TCR beta VDJ combination and CDR3 sequence profiling used genomic DNA as the template. In TCRdb, the public reads were trimmed at Q25 with fastp and aligned with MiXCR, with productive beta chains retained. Identical CDR3 proteins give one entry, which carries the most common genes and DNA. The sample contains about 130,000 distinct CDR3 sequences, around 48% of them found a single time. 2.5% of the sample goes to the ten largest clones. Sequencing used sorted CD4+, CD8+, or CD8+CD57+ T cells (not recorded which) from PBMCs. The origin of the receptors is a human donor in good health, serving as a control.

The chain carries TRBV10-3 and TRBJ1-1, with D hard to call. This CDR3 is 13 amino acids long. Germline CDR1 ENHRY, CDR2 SYGVKD. The V gene lost 11 bases and the J gene lost 0 bases, with 13 bases spanning the gap. The CDR3, as DNA: TGTGCCGCCTCAGAAAGGGTGAACACTGAAGCTTTCTTT. It translates to CAASERVNTEAFF.

The CDR3 bases are TGTGCCACCTGGGGTACCCGAGATGGCTACACCTTC. Translated: CATWGTRDGYTF. The chain has TRBV24-1 and TRBJ1-2; no clear D. The length of the CDR3 is 12 residues. Trimming took 9 bases from V and 6 from J, leaving 13 bases between them. Per the germline V gene, CDR1 is KGHDR and CDR2 is SFDVKD.

This clonotype was detected many times. CDR3 nucleotides: TGTGCCAGTAGTTCTCAAGGTTCCTACGAGCAGTACTTC. The encoded protein is CASSSQGSYEQYF. This chain uses TRBV19 with TRBJ2-7, with D unresolved. The germline gives CDR1 LNHDA, CDR2 SQIVND (reference sequence). V was cut by 5 bases and J by 1 base, with 9 bases left in between. This CDR3 is built from 13 residues.

The CDR3 DNA sequence: TGTGCCAGCAGGGAGGGGGCTACCTATGGCTACACCTTC. It translates to CASREGATYGYTF. The V and J genes are TRBV7-9 and TRBJ1-2; 7 positions agree with TRBD1. Germline values: CDR1 SEHNR, CDR2 FQNEAQ (reference sequence). The CDR3 spans 13 residues. The J segment lost 4 bases and the V segment lost 6 bases, leaving 5 bases of the junction unmatched.

The chain links TRBV24-1 to TRBJ2-5; D gene uncertain. The CDR3 consists of 15 residues. V was pared by 3 bases and J by 2 bases, with 12 bases between. The germline V gene encodes CDR1 KGHDR and CDR2 SFDVKD. The CDR3 bases are TGTGCCACCAGTGATCATCGACTCCAACAAGAGACCCAGTACTTC. Encoded protein: CATSDHRLQQETQYF.

The chain joins TRBV20-1 to TRBJ2-7, with 8 nucleotides matching TRBD2. The CDR3 has 14 residues. CDR1 DFQATT and CDR2 SNEGSKA come from the germline V gene (reference sequence). Losses at the gene ends were 3 bases for V and 4 bases for J; bases not matched to a gene: 8. CDR3 amino acids: CSASGGGSPYEQYF. The CDR3 DNA sequence: TGCAGTGCTAGTGGCGGGGGGTCTCCGTACGAGCAGTACTTC.

The chain carries TRBV12-3 or TRBV12-4 and TRBJ2-2, with TRBD1 matching over 9 bases. There are 12 residues in the CDR3. V gave up 6 bases and J gave up 14 bases; unmatched junction bases: 7. The CDR3 bases are TGTGCCAGCAGCAGGACAGGGGTACGTCTGTTTTTT. It is translated as CASSRTGVRLFF.

About this clonotype: A much larger clone differs by one base, so this may be a read error. The chain is built from TRBV18 and TRBJ2-5; weak D call: TRBD2 (6 bases). Trimming took off 4 bases at V and 7 bases at J, with 19 bases between the two ends. This CDR3 comprises 15 residues. Per germline, CDR1 KGHSH and CDR2 LQKENI. CDR3 coding DNA: TGTGCCAGCTCACTGAAAGGAGGGTTACGAGGGACCCAGTACTTC. It is translated as CASSLKGGLRGTQYF.

The V gene is TRBV7-9, the J gene TRBJ2-7; 11 positions agree with TRBD1. The CDR3 is 14 amino acids. From germline, CDR1 is SEHNR and CDR2 FQNEAQ (reference sequence). Trimming at V came to 5 bases and at J to 5 bases, leaving 5 bases not matched to a gene. CDR3 protein: CASSAGQGANEQYF. CDR3 bases: TGTGCCAGCAGCGCTGGACAGGGGGCAAACGAGCAGTACTTC.

Details on this clonotype: One end of the junction varies from germline; a read error may be responsible. The genes are TRBV12-3 or TRBV12-4 and TRBJ1-2; D unresolved. The CDR3 runs to 14 residues. CDR3 in amino acids: CASSRRSGREGYIF. The CDR3 DNA is TGTGCCAGCAGTCGTCGAAGCGGGAGGGAGGGCTACATCTTC.

The gene calls are TRBV29-1 and TRBJ2-7; D is uncertain. The CDR3 length is 11 residues. Trimming pared 1 base from V and 8 bases from J, leaving 9 bases between. Germline CDR1 SQVTM, CDR2 ANQGSEA. CDR3 sequence reads: CSVEGTEKQYF. In DNA, the CDR3 is TGCAGCGTTGAAGGGACGGAAAAGCAGTACTTC.

The chain joins TRBV20-1 to TRBJ1-5, with 12 bases aligning to TRBD1. Trimming at V came to 4 bases and at J to 1 base, leaving 8 bases not matched to a gene. The CDR3 covers 17 residues. CDR1 is DFQATT, CDR2 SNEGSKA, per germline (reference sequence). CDR3 sequence (DNA): TGCAGTGCTACCGGGACAGGGGGCGGTAGAAGCAATCAGCCCCAGCATTTT. This translates into CSATGTGGGRSNQPQHF.

This clonotype was counted at least ten times. The V gene is TRBV5-6, the J gene TRBJ1-1, with a tentative D call TRBD1 (6 bases). The CDR3 is 11 residues long. Trimming stripped 1 base from V and 8 bases from J, with 6 bases between. Germline CDR1 reads SGHDT; CDR2 reads YYEEEE. DNA for the CDR3: TGTGCCAGCAGCTTGAGGGGGGAAGCTTTCTTT. This gives the protein CASSLRGEAFF.

This chain's CDR3 is CATSRTTDTQYF. DNA of the CDR3: TGTGCCACCAGCAGGACCACAGATACGCAGTATTTT. This chain joins TRBV15 and TRBJ2-3; D is ambiguous. Deletions cut 3 bases from V and 2 bases from J, with 3 bases between. There are 12 residues in the CDR3. CDR1 is LNHNV, CDR2 YYDKDF, per germline (reference sequence).

This clonotype showed up many times. The chain links TRBV20-1 to TRBJ1-5; D is unclear. V shed 3 bases and J shed 2 bases, with 17 bases lying between them. CDR1 DFQATT and CDR2 SNEGSKA come from the germline V gene (reference sequence). The CDR3 covers 16 residues. The CDR3 DNA follows: TGCAGTGCTAGTGGAGGAAGAACCGGTGGCAATCAGCCCCAGCATTTT. This translates into CSASGGRTGGNQPQHF.

V gene TRBV24-1 combines with J gene TRBJ1-5; D is ambiguous. Germline CDR1 reads KGHDR; CDR2 reads SFDVKD. Trimming stripped 4 bases from V and 5 bases from J, with 14 bases between. The CDR3 loop spans 15 amino acids. CDR3 sequence reads: CATSEAGRNDQPQHF. The CDR3 DNA sequence: TGTGCCACCAGTGAGGCGGGGAGAAATGATCAGCCCCAGCATTTT.

This clonotype occurred many times. The rearrangement links TRBV3-1 to TRBJ2-5; 10 bases are a match to TRBD2. The trim removed 8 bases at V and 4 bases at J, leaving 7 bases unmatched. This CDR3 region has 14 residues. Germline V gene data show CDR1 as LGHDT and CDR2 as YNNKEL (reference sequence). The CDR3 is CASGRSGGAETQYF. The CDR3 DNA is TGTGCCAGCGGTAGGAGCGGGGGGGCAGAGACCCAGTACTTC.

This clonotype appeared many times. The chain carries TRBV2 and TRBJ1-5; D not certain. The CDR3 extends over 15 amino acids. V lost 7 bases to trimming and J lost 2 bases, with 15 bases between them. Germline CDR1 and CDR2: SNHLY and FYNNEI. Here the CDR3 reads CASNAMGLGNQPQHF. The CDR3 region has the DNA TGTGCCAGCAACGCCATGGGTTTGGGCAATCAGCCCCAGCATTTT.

This sequence joins TRBV12-3 or TRBV12-4 and TRBJ2-7, with a possible D match to TRBD1 (6 bases). The V end was cut by 6 bases, the J end by 2 bases, with 14 bases between. This CDR3 is 14 amino acids long. The CDR3 DNA follows: TGTGCCAGCAGCATCCGGGACATAACCTACGAGCAGTACTTC. This codes for CASSIRDITYEQYF.

The J gene is TRBJ1-2, the V gene TRBV24-1; 8 bases agree with TRBD1. Germline-derived CDR1 and CDR2 are KGHDR and SFDVKD. The CDR3 loop spans 14 amino acids. V dropped 4 bases and J dropped 7; count of bases not matched to a gene: 7. DNA of the CDR3: TGTGCCACCAGTGACCCGGGACAGGACATTGGCTACACCTTC. It yields the protein CATSDPGQDIGYTF.

This clonotype was observed many times. The chain has TRBV18 and TRBJ2-5; D not certain. CDR1 and CDR2 from the germline V gene are KGHSH and LQKENI. V was shortened by 3 bases and J by 3 bases, with 8 bases between the two germline ends. This CDR3 contains 13 residues. The CDR3 spells CASSPGREETQYF. As DNA, the CDR3 is TGTGCCAGCTCACCCGGACGGGAAGAGACCCAGTACTTC.

The chain has TRBV5-4 and TRBJ2-3; D is tentatively TRBD1 or TRBD2 (6 bases each). Trimming took 0 bases from V and 11 from J, leaving 25 bases between them. Germline lookup yields CDR1 SGHNT and CDR2 YYREEE (reference sequence). The CDR3 runs 17 residues. The CDR3 region has the DNA TGTGCCAGCAGCTTGGATCTGGGACACCGGGGGATTGGTATGCAGTATTTT. This encodes CASSLDLGHRGIGMQYF.

This clonotype is medium-sized. This chain uses TRBV15 with TRBJ2-7, with D uncertain. Germline V gene data show CDR1 as LNHNV and CDR2 as YYDKDF (reference sequence). The CDR3 length is 11 residues. Trimming cost V 3 bases and J 4 bases, with 4 bases left between them. The CDR3 DNA is TGTGCCACCAGCAGTGGTTACGAGCAGTACTTC. The encoded protein is CATSSGYEQYF. Full variable domain (outside the CDR3, taken from reference TRBV15 and TRBJ2-7): DAMVIQNPRYQVTQFGKPVTLSCSQTLNHNVMYWYQQKSSQAPKLLFHYYDKDFNNEADTPDNFQSRRPNTSFCFLDIRSPGLGDTAMYLCATSSGYEQYFGPGTRLTVT.

This clonotype was counted at least ten times. The chain employs TRBV6-2 or TRBV6-3 and TRBJ1-1; D perhaps matches TRBD1 (5 bases). The V gene lost 0 bases and the J gene lost 1 base, with 18 bases spanning the gap. This CDR3 has 18 amino acids. Germline CDR1 MNHEY, CDR2 SVGEGT. CDR3 residues: CASSYSKSGGAPNTEAFF. The CDR3 DNA follows: TGTGCCAGCAGTTACTCTAAATCAGGTGGGGCCCCGAACACTGAAGCTTTCTTT.

The chain recombines TRBV29-1 with TRBJ1-2; weak D call: TRBD1 (5 bases). Germline V CDR1 and CDR2: SQVTM, ANQGSEA. Trimming removed 7 bases at V and 4 bases at J, with 13 bases between. CDR3 length: 12 residues. This CDR3 is CSAGGAGYGYTF. CDR3 sequence (DNA): TGCAGCGCGGGAGGGGCGGGCTATGGCTACACCTTC.

At least ten counts were recorded for this clonotype. The chain has TRBV6-2 or TRBV6-3 and TRBJ2-1, with D perhaps assigned TRBD1 or TRBD2 (5 bases each). Germline loops: CDR1 MNHEY, CDR2 SVGEGT. Trimming took 2 bases from V and 8 from J, leaving 25 bases between them. There are 18 residues in the CDR3. The CDR3 DNA reads as TGTGCCAGCAGTTACAGGATCGGGGCATCCCTAAATCGCGATGAGCAGTTCTTC. It encodes CASSYRIGASLNRDEQFF.

Many counts were recorded for this clonotype. A much larger clone differs by one base, so this may be a read error. The genes are TRBV15 and TRBJ1-2; unclear D gene. This CDR3 spans 13 amino acids. Germline CDR1 reads LNHNV; CDR2 reads YYDKDF (reference sequence). CDR3 coding DNA: TGTGCCACCAGCAAGAGACAAAACTATGACTACACCTTC. Translation: CATSKRQNYDYTF.

The chain uses TRBV15 and TRBJ2-7; D perhaps matches TRBD1 (6 bases). CDR1 is LNHNV, CDR2 YYDKDF, per germline (reference sequence). This CDR3 is built from 14 residues. V was pared by 3 bases and J by 3 bases, with 12 bases between. The chain's CDR3 is CATSSPGTIYEQYF. For the CDR3, the DNA is TGTGCCACCAGCAGTCCCGGGACAATCTACGAGCAGTACTTC.

This clonotype was counted only a few times. This chain links TRBV20-1 with TRBJ1-6; 8 nucleotides line up with TRBD1. CDR1 is DFQATT, CDR2 SNEGSKA, per germline (reference sequence). The CDR3 runs 15 residues. V gave up 5 bases and J gave up 7 bases; unmatched junction bases: 10. The CDR3 sequence is CSAPTVQGANSPLHF. The CDR3 DNA follows: TGCAGTGCTCCAACCGTGCAGGGGGCCAATTCACCCCTCCACTTT.

Comments on this clonotype: Sequence at one end of the junction differs from germline and may be a read error. This chain links TRBV6-1 with TRBJ1-6; D might be TRBD1 (6 bases). Germline-derived CDR1 and CDR2 are MNHNS and SASEGT. CDR3 length equals 15 residues. CDR3 region: CASIEQGKYNSPPHF. The CDR3, as DNA: TGTGCCAGCATTGAACAGGGAAAATATAACTCACCCCCCCACTTT.

This chain uses TRBV20-1 with TRBJ1-2; D uncertain. Germline-derived CDR1 and CDR2 are DFQATT and SNEGSKA (reference sequence). Deletions cut 7 bases from V and 8 bases from J, with 17 bases between. CDR3 size: 12 residues. The CDR3 is CSVSGTAKGYTF. CDR3 DNA: TGCAGTGTTTCCGGCACAGCAAAGGGCTACACCTTC.